A single TCR beta chain is shown here with its context. Its antigen is as yet unknown. The source of the sample is a study of blood T cells in healthy people across ages. CDR3 length: 14 residues. Trimming stripped 0 bases from V and 4 bases from J, with 9 bases between. Germline V gene data show CDR1 as MNHNS and CDR2 as SASEGT. A second roughly 6 to 12 cycle PCR used barcoded and J-beta primers. Each CDR3 protein is one row after TCRdb ran MiXCR on the 5' RACE reads. The sample lists over 600,000 distinct CDR3 sequences, around 50% seen once, with roughly 24% in the top ten. Study-level results: Roughly linear declines in TCR beta diversity per million T cells occurred with age.

The source of this sequence is a man between 40 and 49 years old in good health. The chain has TRBV6-1 and TRBJ1-2; D perhaps matches TRBD1 (5 bases). The material sequenced was blood. CDR3 DNA: TGTGCCAGCAGTGAAGCTTGGCAGGGCTATGGCTACACCTTC. Translation gives CASSEAWQGYGYTF.